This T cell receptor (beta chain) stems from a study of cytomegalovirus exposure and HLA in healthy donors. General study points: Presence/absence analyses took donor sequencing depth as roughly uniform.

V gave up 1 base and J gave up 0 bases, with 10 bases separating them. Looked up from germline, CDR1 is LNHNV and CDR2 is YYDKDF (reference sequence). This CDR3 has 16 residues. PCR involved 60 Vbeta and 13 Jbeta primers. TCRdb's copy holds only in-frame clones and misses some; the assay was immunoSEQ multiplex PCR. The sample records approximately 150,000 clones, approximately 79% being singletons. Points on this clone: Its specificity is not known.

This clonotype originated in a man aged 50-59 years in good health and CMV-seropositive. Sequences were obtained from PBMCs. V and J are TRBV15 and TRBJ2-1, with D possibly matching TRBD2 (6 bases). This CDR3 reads CATSRAVGGSYNEQFF. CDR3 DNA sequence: TGTGCCACCAGCAGAGCCGTGGGGGGCTCCTACAATGAGCAGTTCTTC.